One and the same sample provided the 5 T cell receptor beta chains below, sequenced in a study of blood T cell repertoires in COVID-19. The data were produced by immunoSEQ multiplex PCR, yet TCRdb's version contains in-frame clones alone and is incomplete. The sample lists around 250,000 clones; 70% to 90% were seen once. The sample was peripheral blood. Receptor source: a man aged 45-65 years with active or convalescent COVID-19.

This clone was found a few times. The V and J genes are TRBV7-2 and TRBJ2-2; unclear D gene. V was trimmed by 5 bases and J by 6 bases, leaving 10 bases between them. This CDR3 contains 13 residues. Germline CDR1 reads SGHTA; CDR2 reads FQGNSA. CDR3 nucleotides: TGTGCCAGCAGCCCAAGCTGGTCCGGGGAGCTGTTTTTT. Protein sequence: CASSPSWSGELFF.

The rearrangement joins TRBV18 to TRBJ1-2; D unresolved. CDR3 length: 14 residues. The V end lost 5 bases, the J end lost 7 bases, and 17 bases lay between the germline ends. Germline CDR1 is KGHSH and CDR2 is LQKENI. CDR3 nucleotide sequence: TGTGCCAGCTCATCGGACCGAACGGGAGGTGGCTACACCTTC. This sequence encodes CASSSDRTGGGYTF.

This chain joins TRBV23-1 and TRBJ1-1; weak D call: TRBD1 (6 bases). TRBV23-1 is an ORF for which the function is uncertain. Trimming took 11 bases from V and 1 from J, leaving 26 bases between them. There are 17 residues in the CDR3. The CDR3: CAGRRSGNRDKNTEAFF. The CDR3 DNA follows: TGCGCCGGTAGACGCTCGGGGAACCGGGACAAGAACACTGAAGCTTTCTTT.

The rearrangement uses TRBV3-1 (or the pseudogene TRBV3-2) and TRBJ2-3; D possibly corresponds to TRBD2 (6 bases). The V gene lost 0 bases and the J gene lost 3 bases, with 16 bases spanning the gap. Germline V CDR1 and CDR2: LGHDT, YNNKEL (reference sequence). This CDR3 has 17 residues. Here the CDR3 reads CASSQDPGLLGTDTQYF. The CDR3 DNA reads TGTGCCAGCAGCCAAGATCCGGGACTCCTGGGGACAGATACGCAGTATTTT.

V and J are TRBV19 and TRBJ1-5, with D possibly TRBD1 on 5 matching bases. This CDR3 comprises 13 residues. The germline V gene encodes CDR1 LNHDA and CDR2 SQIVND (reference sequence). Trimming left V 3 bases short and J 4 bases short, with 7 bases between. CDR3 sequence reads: CASSMGRNQPQHF. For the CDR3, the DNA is TGTGCCAGTAGTATGGGGCGAAATCAGCCCCAGCATTTT.